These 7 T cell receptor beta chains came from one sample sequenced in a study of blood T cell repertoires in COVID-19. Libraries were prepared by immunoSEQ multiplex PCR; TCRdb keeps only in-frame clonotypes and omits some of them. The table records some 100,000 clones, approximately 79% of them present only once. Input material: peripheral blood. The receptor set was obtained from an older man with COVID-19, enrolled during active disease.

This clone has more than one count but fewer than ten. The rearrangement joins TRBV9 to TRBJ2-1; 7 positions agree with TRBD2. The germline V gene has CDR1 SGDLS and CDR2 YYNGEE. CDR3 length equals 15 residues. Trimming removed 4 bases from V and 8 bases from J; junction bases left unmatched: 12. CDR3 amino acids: CASSSRLAPIHEQFF. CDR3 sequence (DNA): TGTGCCAGCAGCTCCAGACTAGCCCCCATCCATGAGCAGTTCTTC.

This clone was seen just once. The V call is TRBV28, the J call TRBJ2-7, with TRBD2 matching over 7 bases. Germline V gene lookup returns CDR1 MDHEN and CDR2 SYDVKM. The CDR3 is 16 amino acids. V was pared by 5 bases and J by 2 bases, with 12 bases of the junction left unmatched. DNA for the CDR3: TGTGCCAGCAGTCCTCTGGGAGGGGCCCTACCCTACGAGCAGTACTTC. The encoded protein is CASSPLGGALPYEQYF.

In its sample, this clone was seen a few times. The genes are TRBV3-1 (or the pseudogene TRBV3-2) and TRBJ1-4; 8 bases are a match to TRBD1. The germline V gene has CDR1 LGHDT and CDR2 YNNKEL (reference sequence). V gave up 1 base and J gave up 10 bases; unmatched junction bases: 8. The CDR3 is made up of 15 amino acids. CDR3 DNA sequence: TGTGCCAGCAGCCAAGGAACAGGGGGAAGGCCAAAACTGTTTTTT. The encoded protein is CASSQGTGGRPKLFF.

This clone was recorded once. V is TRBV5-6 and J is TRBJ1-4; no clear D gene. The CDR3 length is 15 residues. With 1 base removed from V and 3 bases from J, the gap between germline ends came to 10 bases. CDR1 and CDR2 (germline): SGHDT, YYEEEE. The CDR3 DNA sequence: TGTGCCAGCAGCTTGACGGCGGGATCTAATGAAAAACTGTTTTTT. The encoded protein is CASSLTAGSNEKLFF.

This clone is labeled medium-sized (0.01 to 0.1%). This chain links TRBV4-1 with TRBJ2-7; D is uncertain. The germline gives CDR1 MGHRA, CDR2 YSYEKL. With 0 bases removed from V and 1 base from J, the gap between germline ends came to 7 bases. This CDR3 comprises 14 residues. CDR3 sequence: CASSQDQRSYEQYF. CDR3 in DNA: TGCGCCAGCAGCCAAGATCAACGGTCCTACGAGCAGTACTTC.

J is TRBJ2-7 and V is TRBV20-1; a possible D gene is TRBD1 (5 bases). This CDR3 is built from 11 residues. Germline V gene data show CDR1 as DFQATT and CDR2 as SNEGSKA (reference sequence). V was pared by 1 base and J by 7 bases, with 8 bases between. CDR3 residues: CSARASGEQYF. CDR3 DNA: TGCAGTGCTAGAGCTTCAGGGGAGCAGTACTTC.

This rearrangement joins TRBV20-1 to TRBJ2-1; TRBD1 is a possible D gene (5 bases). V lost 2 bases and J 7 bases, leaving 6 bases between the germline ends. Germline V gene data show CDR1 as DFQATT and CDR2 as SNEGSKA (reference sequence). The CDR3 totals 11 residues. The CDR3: CSARRGNEQFF. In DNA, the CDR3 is TGCAGTGCTAGAAGGGGTAATGAGCAGTTCTTC.